These 14 T cell receptor beta chains were all obtained from the same sample, sequenced in a study of cytomegalovirus exposure and HLA in healthy donors. The PCR contained 60 Vbeta and 13 Jbeta primers. TCRdb's copy holds only in-frame clones and misses some; the assay was immunoSEQ multiplex PCR. The sample totals 20,000 to 25,000 clones; its top ten clones hold 22%. The material sequenced was PBMCs. The receptors come from a man between 60 and 75 years old in good health and CMV-seropositive.

This chain uses TRBV19 with TRBJ1-1, with D possibly matching TRBD1 (5 bases). CDR1 is LNHDA and CDR2 is SQIVND in the germline V gene (reference sequence). The ends were cut back, 3 bases at V and 4 bases at J, with 9 bases in the middle. The CDR3 runs 13 residues. The CDR3 bases are TGTGCCAGTAGTATCGGAGGGGCCACTGAAGCTTTCTTT. Translating gives CASSIGGATEAFF.

This chain uses TRBV5-1 with TRBJ1-5; 7 nucleotides line up with TRBD1. Per germline, CDR1 SGHRS and CDR2 YFSETQ. CDR3 length: 13 amino acids. Trimming removed 3 bases from V and 9 bases from J; junction bases left unmatched: 6. The CDR3 reads CASSSTGRPPQHF. CDR3 bases: TGCGCCAGCAGCTCGACAGGGCGGCCGCCCCAGCATTTT.

This chain links TRBV11-2 with TRBJ2-2; maybe TRBD2 (5 bases). The CDR3 runs to 15 residues. CDR1 and CDR2 (germline): SGHAT, FQNNGV. Trimming removed 0 bases from V and 7 bases from J, with 12 bases in between. CDR3 DNA sequence: TGTGCCAGCAGCTTAGATCGCGGGTGGGGCGGGGAGCTGTTTTTT. It encodes CASSLDRGWGGELFF.

Its frequency marks this clone as medium-sized. This chain links TRBV2 with TRBJ2-5; 8 positions match TRBD2. V was clipped by 5 bases and J by 0 bases; unmatched bases: 2. Germline V gene sequence: CDR1 SNHLY, CDR2 FYNNEI. This CDR3 is built from 14 residues. CDR3 sequence: CASSKLADQETQYF. CDR3 DNA sequence: TGTGCCAGCAGTAAACTAGCGGACCAAGAGACCCAGTACTTC.

The CDR3 DNA reads as TGTGCCACCTCGAGGGCGTCCTCTGGGGCCAACGTCCTGACTTTC. This sequence encodes CATSRASSGANVLTF. The chain couples TRBV2 to TRBJ2-6, with D perhaps matching TRBD2 (5 bases). From germline, CDR1 is SNHLY and CDR2 FYNNEI. The V end lost 10 bases, the J end lost 0 bases, and 13 bases lay between the germline ends. The CDR3 sequence is 15 residues long. The full variable domain, rest sourced from reference TRBV2 and TRBJ2-6, is EPEVTQTPSHQVTQMGQEVILRCVPISNHLYFYWYRQILGQKVEFLVSFYNNEISEKSEIFDDQFSVERPDGSNFTLKIRSTKLEDSAMYFCATSRASSGANVLTFGAGSRLTVL.

The gene calls are TRBV5-1 and TRBJ1-1; D is perhaps TRBD1 (5 bases). Germline V gene data show CDR1 as SGHRS and CDR2 as YFSETQ. Trimming removed 5 bases from V and 0 bases from J, with 14 bases in between. CDR3 size: 15 residues. CDR3 loop: CASRGQGGMNTEAFF. The CDR3, as DNA: TGCGCCAGCAGAGGTCAGGGCGGAATGAACACTGAAGCTTTCTTT.

The gene calls are TRBV29-1 and TRBJ2-7; D ambiguous. Germline lookup yields CDR1 SQVTM and CDR2 ANQGSEA. The CDR3 is 10 amino acids. The ends were cut back, 7 bases at V and 3 bases at J, with 7 bases in the middle. For the CDR3, the DNA is TGCAGCGCCGTATACTACGAGCAGTACTTC. This translates into CSAVYYEQYF.

The gene calls are TRBV6-4 and TRBJ2-1; 7 positions match TRBD2. This CDR3 has 16 amino acids. CDR1 and CDR2 (germline): MRHNA, SNTAGT. The V gene end was trimmed by 3 bases and the J gene end by 4 bases; junction bases not matched to a gene: 9. The CDR3 here is CASSENPAGLYNEQFF. The CDR3 DNA sequence: TGTGCCAGCAGTGAAAACCCAGCGGGGTTATACAATGAGCAGTTCTTC.

The rearrangement links TRBV5-6 to TRBJ2-7; 11 positions match TRBD2. The CDR3 contains 16 residues. Trimming cost V 3 bases and J 2 bases; bases outside gene matches: 7. Germline V gives CDR1 SGHDT, CDR2 YYEEEE. This CDR3 reads CASSSLRLAGTYEQYF. DNA for the CDR3: TGTGCCAGCAGCTCTCTTCGACTAGCGGGGACCTACGAGCAGTACTTC.

The V gene is TRBV30, the J gene TRBJ1-1, with 7 bases lining up with TRBD1. Losses at the gene ends were 4 bases for V and 8 bases for J; bases not matched to a gene: 4. The CDR3 totals 11 residues. CDR1 and CDR2 (germline): GTSNPN, SVGIG (reference sequence). The CDR3 bases are TGTGCCTGGAAACGGACAGGAGAAGCTTTCTTT. This codes for CAWKRTGEAFF.

The chain employs TRBV25-1 and TRBJ2-2, with D tentatively TRBD2 (6 bases). This CDR3 has 15 residues. Trimming took 0 bases from V and 7 from J, leaving 12 bases between them. The germline V gene has CDR1 MGHDK and CDR2 SYGVNS. CDR3 coding DNA: TGTGCCAGCAGTGAATATAAGGGAGCGGGCGGGGAGCTGTTTTTT. It translates to CASSEYKGAGGELFF.

V gene TRBV6-6 combines with J gene TRBJ2-7; D may be TRBD1 (5 bases). The V gene lost 4 bases and the J gene lost 2 bases, with 12 bases spanning the gap. From germline, CDR1 is MNHNY and CDR2 SVGAGI (reference sequence). The CDR3 has 14 residues. The CDR3 region is CASSSLDSPYEQYF. The CDR3, as DNA: TGTGCCAGCAGTTCCCTCGACAGCCCCTACGAGCAGTACTTC.

The genes are TRBV19 and TRBJ1-3; D gene ambiguous. The CDR3 spans 13 residues. The germline V gene encodes CDR1 LNHDA and CDR2 SQIVND (reference sequence). Trimming took off 6 bases at V and 2 bases at J, with 8 bases between the two ends. Here the CDR3 reads CASRSVPGNTIYF. DNA of the CDR3: TGTGCCAGTAGATCCGTTCCTGGAAACACCATATATTTT.

CDR3 residues: CASSPSLAYNEQFF. The CDR3 DNA is TGTGCCAGCTCACCGTCCTTAGCCTACAATGAGCAGTTCTTC. The V and J genes are TRBV18 and TRBJ2-1, with unresolved D. The V gene lost 3 bases and the J gene lost 2 bases, with 8 bases spanning the gap. Germline CDR1 and CDR2: KGHSH and LQKENI. This CDR3 comprises 14 residues.